This TCR beta chain was obtained from a study of shared clonotypes between healthy human individuals. Generated by immunoSEQ multiplex PCR, the TCRdb table keeps only in-frame clones and is missing some. Among approximately 2.3 million clones listed, 85% to 95% were seen once. With V trimmed by 3 bases and J by 3 bases, 7 bases remained unmatched. From germline, CDR1 is KGHSH and CDR2 LQKENI. The CDR3 consists of 15 residues. The sequence was collected from a man younger than 30 in good health. Some clones in this sample may be carry-over from other donors' samples. The sample was naive CD4+ T cells from PBMCs. Subset reported: CD45RA+ positively selected. The chain joins TRBV18 to TRBJ2-7, with 8 bases that match TRBD1. The CDR3 bases are TGTGCCAGCTCACCGACGACAGGGGCGAACTACGAGCAGTACTTC. As protein: CASSPTTGANYEQYF.